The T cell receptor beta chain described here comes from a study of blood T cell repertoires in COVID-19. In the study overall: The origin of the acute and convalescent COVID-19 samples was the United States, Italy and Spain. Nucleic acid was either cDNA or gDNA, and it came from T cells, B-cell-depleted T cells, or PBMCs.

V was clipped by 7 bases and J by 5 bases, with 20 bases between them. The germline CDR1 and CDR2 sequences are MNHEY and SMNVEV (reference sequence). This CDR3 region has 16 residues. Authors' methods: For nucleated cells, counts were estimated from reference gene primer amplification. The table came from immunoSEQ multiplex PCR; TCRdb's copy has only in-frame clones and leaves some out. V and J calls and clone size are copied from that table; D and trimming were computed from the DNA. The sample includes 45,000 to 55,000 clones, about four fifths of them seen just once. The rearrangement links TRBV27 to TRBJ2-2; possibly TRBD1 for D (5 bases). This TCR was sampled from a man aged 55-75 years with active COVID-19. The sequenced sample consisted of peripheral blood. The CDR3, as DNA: TGTGCCAGCAATCCGCAGGGTTTCGGTTGGACCGGGGAGCTGTTTTTT. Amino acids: CASNPQGFGWTGELFF.